Listed below are T cell receptor beta chains from one sample, sequenced in a study of blood T cell repertoires in COVID-19. Method: immunoSEQ multiplex PCR; TCRdb's copy keeps in-frame clones and lacks some. The sample includes about 79,000 clones, about 89% seen only once; the top ten take around 14%. The sequenced material came from peripheral blood. The origin of the receptors is a man between 65 and 80 years old with active or convalescent COVID-19. Each CDR3 is given with its conserved first and last residue. The D gene is left open where the match is weak. Some rows mark clone size as missing; the rest say once, few, many or name a class of expanded clone.

j_call	d_call	clone_size	v_call	cdr3_nt	cdr3_aa
TRBJ2-7	TRBD2	NA	TRBV11-2	TGTGCCAGCAGCTTGACTAGCGCATTTTCAAGGAGCTCCTACGAGCAGTACTTC	CASSLTSAFSRSSYEQYF
TRBJ1-5	NA	NA	TRBV28	TGTGCCAGCAGACCGCGGGGAGGAGGTCAGCCCCAGCATTTT	CASRPRGGGQPQHF
TRBJ1-1	NA	NA	TRBV11-1	TGTGCCAGCAGCTATGGACAGCAGAACACTGAAGCTTTCTTT	CASSYGQQNTEAFF
TRBJ2-1	NA	NA	TRBV5-1	TGCGCCAGCAGCTTGGTCGGACAGAGCTCCTACAATGAGCAGTTCTTC	CASSLVGQSSYNEQFF
TRBJ1-2	TRBD1	NA	TRBV18	TGTGCCAGCTCAGCCGCGCCGACAGGGGGTGGCTACACCTTC	CASSAAPTGGGYTF
TRBJ1-1	TRBD1	NA	TRBV28	TGTGCCAGCAGTTCTACCAGGGGGCGCAACACTGAAGCTTTCTTT	CASSSTRGRNTEAFF
TRBJ1-1	TRBD1	NA	TRBV29-1	TGCAGCGGGGGACAGATACTGAACACTGAAGCTTTCTTT	CSGGQILNTEAFF
TRBJ2-7	NA	NA	TRBV28	TGTGCCAGCAGTGCCGAGACTGTTCATAACTTC	CASSAETVHNF
TRBJ1-2	TRBD1	NA	TRBV7-3	TGTGCCAGCAGCTTAGGGGACAGGACGCGCTATGGCTACACCTTC	CASSLGDRTRYGYTF
TRBJ2-3	TRBD1	once	TRBV6-5	TGTGCCAGTCGGGAGCAGGGGGCAGGAGATACGCAGTATTTT	CASREQGAGDTQYF
TRBJ2-1	NA	once	TRBV30	TGTGCCTGGGGGGTTGAGCCCGGGATGAATGAGCAGTTCTTC	CAWGVEPGMNEQFF
TRBJ2-5	NA	NA	TRBV11-3	TGTGCCAGCGGAAGGGGGCAAGAGACCCAGTACTTC	CASGRGQETQYF
TRBJ1-2	TRBD1	NA	TRBV10-3	TGTGCCATCAGTGGGGCCCGGGACAGAAATTATGGCTACACCTTC	CAISGARDRNYGYTF
TRBJ1-2	TRBD1	once	TRBV30	TGTGCCTGGAGCCACTCGGACAGGAACTATGGCTACACCTTC	CAWSHSDRNYGYTF
TRBJ2-7	NA	NA	TRBV9	TGTGCCAGCAGCGTAGAACCGGGAGCTAACTACGAGCAGTACTTC	CASSVEPGANYEQYF
TRBJ2-1	TRBD2	NA	TRBV2	TGTGCCAGCAACCCAACTAGCGTGTCAGAGCAGTTCTTC	CASNPTSVSEQFF